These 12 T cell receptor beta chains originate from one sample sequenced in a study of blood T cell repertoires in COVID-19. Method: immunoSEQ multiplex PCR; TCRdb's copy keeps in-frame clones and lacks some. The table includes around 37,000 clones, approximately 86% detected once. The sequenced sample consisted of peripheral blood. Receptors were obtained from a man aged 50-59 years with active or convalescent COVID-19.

CDR3 nucleotides: TGTGCCAGCAGCGCGGGAGGGCGAGGCATTCAGTACTTC. Translated: CASSAGGRGIQYF. V gene TRBV5-8 combines with J gene TRBJ2-4; the match to TRBD2 covers 9 bases. The trim removed 4 bases at V and 9 bases at J, leaving 5 bases unmatched. The length of the CDR3 is 13 residues. CDR1 SGHTS and CDR2 YDEGEE come from the germline V gene.

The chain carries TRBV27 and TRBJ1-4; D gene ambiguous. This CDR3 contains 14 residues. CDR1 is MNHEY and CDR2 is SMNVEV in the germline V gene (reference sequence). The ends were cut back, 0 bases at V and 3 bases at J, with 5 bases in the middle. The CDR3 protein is CASSLSAANEKLFF. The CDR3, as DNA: TGTGCCAGCAGTTTATCGGCAGCTAATGAAAAACTGTTTTTT.

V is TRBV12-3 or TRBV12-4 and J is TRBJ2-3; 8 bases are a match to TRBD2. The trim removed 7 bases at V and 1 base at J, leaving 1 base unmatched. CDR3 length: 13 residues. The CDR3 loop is CASKTSGTDTQYF. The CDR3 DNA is TGTGCCAGCAAGACTAGCGGCACAGATACGCAGTATTTT.

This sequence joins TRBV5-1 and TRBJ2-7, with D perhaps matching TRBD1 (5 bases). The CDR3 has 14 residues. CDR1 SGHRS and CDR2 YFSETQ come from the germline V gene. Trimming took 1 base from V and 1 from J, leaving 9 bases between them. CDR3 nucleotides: TGCGCCAGCAGCTTGATCCAGGGTTCCTACGAGCAGTACTTC. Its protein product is CASSLIQGSYEQYF. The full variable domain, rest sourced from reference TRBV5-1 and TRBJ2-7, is KAGVTQTPRYLIKTRGQQVTLSCSPISGHRSVSWYQQTPGQGLQFLFEYFSETQRNKGNFPGRFSGRQFSNSRSEMNVSTLELGDSALYLCASSLIQGSYEQYFGPGTRLTVT.

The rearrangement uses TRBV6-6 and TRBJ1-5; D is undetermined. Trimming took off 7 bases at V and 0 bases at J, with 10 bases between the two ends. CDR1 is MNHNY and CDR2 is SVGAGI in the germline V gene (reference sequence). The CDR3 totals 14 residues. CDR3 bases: TGTGCCAGCAATAGACATAATAGCAATCAGCCCCAGCATTTT. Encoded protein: CASNRHNSNQPQHF.

CDR3 in DNA: TGTGCCAGCTCACCACTTCAGTCCCCCTCTGGAAACACCATATATTTT. This gives the protein CASSPLQSPSGNTIYF. The chain couples TRBV18 to TRBJ1-3; no firm D call. CDR1 KGHSH and CDR2 LQKENI come from the germline V gene. Trimming pared 1 base from V and 0 bases from J, leaving 10 bases between. This CDR3 contains 16 residues. Full variable domain (outside the CDR3, taken from reference TRBV18 and TRBJ1-3): NAGVMQNPRHLVRRRGQEARLRCSPMKGHSHVYWYRQLPEEGLKFMVYLQKENIIDESGMPKERFSAEFPKEGPSILRIQQVVRGDSAAYFCASSPLQSPSGNTIYFGEGSWLTVV.

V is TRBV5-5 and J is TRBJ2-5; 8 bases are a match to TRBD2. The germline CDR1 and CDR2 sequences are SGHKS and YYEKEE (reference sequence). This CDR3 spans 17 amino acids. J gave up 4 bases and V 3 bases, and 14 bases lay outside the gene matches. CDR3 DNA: TGTGCCAGCAGCTATCCCAAGGCCAGCGGGAGCCCAGAGACCCAGTACTTC. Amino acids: CASSYPKASGSPETQYF.

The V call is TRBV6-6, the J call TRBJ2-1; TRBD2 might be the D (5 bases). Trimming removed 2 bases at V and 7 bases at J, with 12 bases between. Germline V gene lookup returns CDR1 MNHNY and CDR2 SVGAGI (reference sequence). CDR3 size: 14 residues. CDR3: CASSYEPGINEQFF. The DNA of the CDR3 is TGTGCCAGCAGTTACGAGCCCGGGATTAATGAGCAGTTCTTC.

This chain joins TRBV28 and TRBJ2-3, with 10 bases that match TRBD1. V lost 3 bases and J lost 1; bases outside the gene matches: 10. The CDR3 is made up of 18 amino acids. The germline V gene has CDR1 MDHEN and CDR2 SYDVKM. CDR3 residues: CASSLPGQGPARTDTQYF. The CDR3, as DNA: TGTGCCAGCAGTTTGCCGGGACAGGGGCCGGCACGCACAGATACGCAGTATTTT.

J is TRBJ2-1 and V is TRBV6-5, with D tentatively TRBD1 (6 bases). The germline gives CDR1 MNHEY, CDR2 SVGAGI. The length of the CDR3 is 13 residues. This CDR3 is CAGAIGSYNEQFF. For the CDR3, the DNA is TGTGCGGGGGCGATAGGCTCCTACAATGAGCAGTTCTTC.

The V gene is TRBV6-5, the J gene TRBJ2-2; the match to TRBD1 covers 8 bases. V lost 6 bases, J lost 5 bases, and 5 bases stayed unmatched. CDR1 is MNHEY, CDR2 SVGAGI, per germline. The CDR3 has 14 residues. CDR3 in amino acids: CASSWGQATGELFF. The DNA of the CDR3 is TGTGCCAGCAGCTGGGGACAGGCAACCGGGGAGCTGTTTTTT.

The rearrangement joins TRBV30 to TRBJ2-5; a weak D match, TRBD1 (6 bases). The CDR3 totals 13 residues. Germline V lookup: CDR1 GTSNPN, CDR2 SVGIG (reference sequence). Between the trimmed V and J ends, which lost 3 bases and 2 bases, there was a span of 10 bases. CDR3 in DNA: TGTGCCTGGAGCCGACAGGAACAAGAGACCCAGTACTTC. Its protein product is CAWSRQEQETQYF. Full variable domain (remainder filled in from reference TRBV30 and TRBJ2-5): SQTIHQWPATLVQPVGSPLSLECTVEGTSNPNLYWYRQAAGRGLQLLFYSVGIGQISSEVPQNLSASRPQDRQFILSSKKLLLSDSGFYLCAWSRQEQETQYFGPGTRLLVL.